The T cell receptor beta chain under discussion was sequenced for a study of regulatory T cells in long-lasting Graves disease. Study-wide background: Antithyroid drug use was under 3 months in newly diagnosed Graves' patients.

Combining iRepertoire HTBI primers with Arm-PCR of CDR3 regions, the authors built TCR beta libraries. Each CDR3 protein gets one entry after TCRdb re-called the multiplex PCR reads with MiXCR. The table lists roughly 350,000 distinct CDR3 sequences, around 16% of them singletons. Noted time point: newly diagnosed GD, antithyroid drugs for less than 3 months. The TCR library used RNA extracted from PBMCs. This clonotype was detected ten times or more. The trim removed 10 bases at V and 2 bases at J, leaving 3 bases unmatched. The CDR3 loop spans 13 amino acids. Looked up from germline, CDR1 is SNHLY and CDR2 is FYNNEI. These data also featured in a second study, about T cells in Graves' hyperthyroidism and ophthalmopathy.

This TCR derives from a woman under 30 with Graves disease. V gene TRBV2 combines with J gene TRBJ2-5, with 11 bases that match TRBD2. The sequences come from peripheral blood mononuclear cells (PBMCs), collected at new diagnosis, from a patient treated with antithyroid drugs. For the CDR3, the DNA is TGTGCCACCGGGACTAGCGGACAAGAGACCCAGTACTTC. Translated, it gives CATGTSGQETQYF.